This T cell receptor (beta chain) originates from a study of CD8 T cells in Susac syndrome. TCR beta sequences were obtained from blood CD8+ and CD4+ T cells. It was healthy donors who served as the controls, matched for age and sex. Purification of the CD8+ and CD4+ T cells relied on negative isolation, and TEMRA cells underwent FACS enrichment. An amount of RNA that ranged from roughly 0.5 to 1 ug was reverse transcribed with random hexamers. With immunoSEQ multiplex PCR, TCR beta CDR3 was amplified across 54 Vbeta and 13 Jbeta. TCRdb ran MiXCR on the immunoSEQ multiplex PCR reads and lists one entry per CDR3 protein. Found here are over 95,000 distinct CDR3 sequences, less than 95% of them singletons; the top ten hold over 0.1%. Germline CDR1 and CDR2: MDHEN and SYDVKM. V was shortened by 5 bases and J by 3 bases, with 5 bases between the two germline ends. CDR3 length equals 11 residues.

The clonotype was recovered from a human donor in good health. The chain has TRBV28 and TRBJ2-7; no definite D call. Material: CD8+ T cells from PBMCs. CDR3 sequence reads: CASSTNYEQYF. The DNA for the CDR3 is TGTGCCAGCAGTACTAACTACGAGCAGTACTTC.